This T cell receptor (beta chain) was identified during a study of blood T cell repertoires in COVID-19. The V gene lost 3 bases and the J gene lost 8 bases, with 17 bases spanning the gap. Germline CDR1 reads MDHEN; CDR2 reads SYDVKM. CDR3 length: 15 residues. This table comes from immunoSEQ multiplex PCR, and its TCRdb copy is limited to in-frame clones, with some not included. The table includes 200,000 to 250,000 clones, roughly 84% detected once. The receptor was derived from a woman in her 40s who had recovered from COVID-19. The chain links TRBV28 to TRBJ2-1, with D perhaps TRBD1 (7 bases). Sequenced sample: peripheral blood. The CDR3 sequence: CASSFPRGAVDEQFF. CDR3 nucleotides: TGTGCCAGCAGTTTTCCCAGGGGGGCGGTAGATGAGCAGTTCTTC. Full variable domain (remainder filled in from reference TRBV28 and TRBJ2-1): DVKVTQSSRYLVKRTGEKVFLECVQDMDHENMFWYRQDPGLGLRLIYFSYDVKMKEKGDIPEGYSVSREKKERFSLILESASTNQTSMYLCASSFPRGAVDEQFFGPGTRLTVL.